One and the same sample provided the 25 T cell receptor beta chains below, sequenced in a study of cytomegalovirus exposure and HLA in healthy donors. Primers for the PCR totalled 60 Vbeta and 13 Jbeta. TCRdb's table, derived via immunoSEQ multiplex PCR, lists solely in-frame clones and lacks some. The sample lists around 120,000 clones, over 65% occurring once. The source material was PBMCs. All receptors come from a woman between 45 and 65 years old in good health and CMV-seropositive.

This clone was detected a few times. J is TRBJ2-7 and V is TRBV30; 8 bases line up with TRBD1. This CDR3 is built from 12 residues. CDR1 is GTSNPN and CDR2 is SVGIG in the germline V gene (reference sequence). J lost 2 bases, V lost 8 bases, and 5 bases had no gene match. DNA for the CDR3: TGTGCCCTTGACAGGGGCACCTACGAGCAGTACTTC. Amino acid sequence: CALDRGTYEQYF.

J is TRBJ1-4 and V is TRBV19; D unclear. Trimming left V 7 bases short and J 5 bases short, with 14 bases between. Germline-derived CDR1 and CDR2 are LNHDA and SQIVND (reference sequence). This CDR3 is built from 14 residues. This chain's CDR3 is CASTNPEINEKLFF. The CDR3 DNA follows: TGTGCCAGTACAAACCCGGAGATAAATGAAAAACTGTTTTTT. Full variable domain (outside the CDR3, taken from reference TRBV19 and TRBJ1-4): DGGITQSPKYLFRKEGQNVTLSCEQNLNHDAMYWYRQDPGQGLRLIYYSQIVNDFQKGDIAEGYSVSREKKESFPLTVTSAQKNPTAFYLCASTNPEINEKLFFGSGTQLSVL.

V usage is TRBV7-3 and J usage is TRBJ2-1, with 9 nucleotides matching TRBD1. Germline V gene sequence: CDR1 SGHTA, CDR2 FQGTGA. This CDR3 spans 14 amino acids. Unmatched junction bases numbered 6, after V lost 4 bases and J lost 8 bases. Here the CDR3 DNA reads TGTGCCAGCAGCTCGGGGACAGGGTTTGATGAGCAGTTCTTC. Translation: CASSSGTGFDEQFF.

This chain joins TRBV1 and TRBJ2-1; TRBD2, as called in the table, went unchecked against the DNA. TRBV1 counts as a pseudogene. CDR3 size: 12 residues. CDR3: CTSSQDPDEQFF. The DNA for the CDR3 is TGCACCAGCAGCCAAGACCCCGATGAGCAGTTCTTC.

The genes are TRBV27 and TRBJ2-3, with 9 bases lining up with TRBD1. Germline V gene lookup returns CDR1 MNHEY and CDR2 SMNVEV (reference sequence). The V segment lost 4 bases and the J segment 1 base; nucleotides outside the gene matches: 6. This CDR3 is 16 amino acids long. The CDR3: CASSSLRQGGTDTQYF. CDR3 coding DNA: TGTGCCAGCAGTTCACTTAGACAGGGGGGCACAGATACGCAGTATTTT.

This chain links TRBV7-9 with TRBJ1-1; no clear D gene. Germline CDR1 SEHNR, CDR2 FQNEAQ (reference sequence). The ends were cut back, 3 bases at V and 2 bases at J, with 7 bases in the middle. This CDR3 is 13 amino acids long. The CDR3 DNA sequence: TGTGCCAGCAGCTTCCGTCTCAACACTGAAGCTTTCTTT. Translating gives CASSFRLNTEAFF.

The chain uses TRBV7-2 and TRBJ1-5; perhaps TRBD1 as D (5 bases). The V end was cut by 3 bases, the J end by 4 bases, with 10 bases between. The germline gives CDR1 SGHTA, CDR2 FQGNSA. This CDR3 spans 14 amino acids. The CDR3 reads CASSFAGGNQPQHF. As DNA, the CDR3 is TGTGCCAGCAGCTTCGCCGGGGGGAATCAGCCCCAGCATTTT.

This clone was recorded a few times. CDR3 DNA: TGTGCCAGCAGTTCCGACGGGACCTACGAGCAGTACTTC. Protein product: CASSSDGTYEQYF. The chain links TRBV6-5 to TRBJ2-7, with D possibly being TRBD2 (5 bases). V was trimmed by 4 bases and J by 2 bases, leaving 9 bases between them. The CDR3 is 13 amino acids. CDR1 MNHEY and CDR2 SVGAGI come from the germline V gene.

The chain recombines TRBV11-2 with TRBJ2-5; TRBD2 agrees at 7 bases. This CDR3 contains 14 residues. CDR1 SGHAT and CDR2 FQNNGV come from the germline V gene. After removal of 1 base from V and 1 base from J, the junction contained 0 bases not matched to a gene. CDR3 protein: CASSLASGQETQYF. CDR3 in DNA: TGTGCCAGCAGCTTAGCTAGCGGCCAAGAGACCCAGTACTTC.

The chain employs TRBV7-8 and TRBJ1-4; D is perhaps TRBD1 (6 bases). The V gene lost 2 bases and the J gene lost 0 bases, with 13 bases spanning the gap. The CDR3 consists of 17 residues. In germline, CDR1 is SGHVS, CDR2 FQNEAQ. DNA of the CDR3: TGTGCCAGCAGCTTAACGAAGGGGGACCCAACTAATGAAAAACTGTTTTTT. Its protein is CASSLTKGDPTNEKLFF.

CDR3 nucleotide sequence: TGTGCCAGCGGATTGCCGGGACAACCTAACTATGGCTACACCTTC. Translating gives CASGLPGQPNYGYTF. This chain joins TRBV11-2 and TRBJ1-2; tentative D call: TRBD1 (6 bases). Trimming cost V 8 bases and J 0 bases, with 16 bases left between them. Per the germline V gene, CDR1 is SGHAT and CDR2 is FQNNGV. The CDR3 loop spans 15 amino acids.

V is TRBV11-2 and J is TRBJ1-6; D gene uncertain. CDR3 length equals 12 residues. The germline V gene encodes CDR1 SGHAT and CDR2 FQNNGV. V lost 5 bases, J lost 10 bases, and 9 bases lay in between. CDR3 region: CASSLPFSPLHF. The CDR3 DNA follows: TGTGCCAGCAGCCTTCCCTTCTCACCCCTCCACTTT.

This clone came up many times. Other DNA sequences in this specimen translate into the identical CDR3. This chain connects TRBV5-1 to TRBJ1-1, with TRBD1 matching 9 bases. The V gene's germline CDR1 is SGHRS and CDR2 YFSETQ. V was clipped by 1 base and J by 4 bases; unmatched bases: 5. The CDR3 length is 15 residues. The CDR3 spells CASSLTGQGGTEAFF. The CDR3 nucleotides are TGCGCCAGCAGCTTGACGGGACAGGGAGGCACTGAAGCTTTCTTT.

This chain's CDR3 is CASSQERGPSTDTQYF. CDR3 DNA: TGCGCCAGCAGCCAAGAAAGGGGGCCTAGCACAGATACGCAGTATTTT. The chain recombines TRBV4-1 with TRBJ2-3, with 7 bases fitting TRBD1. The junction had 3 bases not matched to a gene; V was cut back by 0 bases and J by 0 bases. CDR3 length: 16 amino acids. Germline V gene data show CDR1 as MGHRA and CDR2 as YSYEKL.

The chain joins TRBV6-1 to TRBJ1-1; 9 nucleotides match TRBD1. Germline V gene lookup returns CDR1 MNHNS and CDR2 SASEGT. V dropped 3 bases and J dropped 0; count of bases not matched to a gene: 14. The CDR3 has 19 amino acids. The chain's CDR3 is CASSDKPHRGLNLNTEAFF. The CDR3 DNA follows: TGTGCCAGCAGTGACAAGCCGCACAGGGGGCTTAACCTGAACACTGAAGCTTTCTTT.

This chain joins TRBV6-4 and TRBJ2-7, with 16 bases fitting TRBD2. Losses at the gene ends were 8 bases for V and 3 bases for J; bases not matched to a gene: 10. The CDR3 is 17 amino acids. Germline CDR1 is MRHNA and CDR2 is SNTAGT. CDR3 in amino acids: CASGPGLAGGILYEQYF. The CDR3 DNA sequence: TGTGCCAGCGGCCCGGGACTAGCGGGGGGGATACTCTACGAGCAGTACTTC.

The chain is built from TRBV30 and TRBJ1-2; D remains unclear. Germline loops: CDR1 GTSNPN, CDR2 SVGIG (reference sequence). This CDR3 comprises 14 residues. Deletions cut 0 bases from V and 8 bases from J, with 16 bases between. The CDR3 protein is CAWSVQGRFRGYTF. CDR3 bases: TGTGCCTGGAGTGTACAAGGGAGATTTAGAGGCTACACCTTC.

V gene TRBV6-5 combines with J gene TRBJ2-2; 11 bases fit TRBD2. With 5 bases clipped from V and 7 bases from J, the junction kept 3 bases outside the gene matches. CDR1 and CDR2 (germline): MNHEY, SVGAGI. The CDR3 loop spans 14 amino acids. CDR3 nucleotide sequence: TGTGCCAGCAGTCAAACTAGCGGGAGCGGGGAGCTGTTTTTT. Protein product: CASSQTSGSGELFF.

The chain carries TRBV2 and TRBJ2-3, with D possibly matching TRBD1 (6 bases). The CDR3 runs to 15 residues. Germline-derived CDR1 and CDR2 are SNHLY and FYNNEI. Trimming shortened V by 6 bases and J by 1 base, and 14 bases separated the two germline ends. The CDR3 coding sequence is TGTGCCAGCAGCTCTCAGGGGTCGCGCACAGATACGCAGTATTTT. It encodes CASSSQGSRTDTQYF.

In its sample, this clone was seen once. The chain is built from TRBV9 and TRBJ2-7; 8 bases map to TRBD2. With 4 bases clipped from V and 2 bases from J, the junction kept 8 bases outside the gene matches. This CDR3 contains 15 residues. Germline V CDR1 and CDR2: SGDLS, YYNGEE. The CDR3 DNA reads as TGTGCCAGCAGCCCGGGAGGGGATTTAGCCTACGAGCAGTACTTC. It encodes CASSPGGDLAYEQYF.

V usage is TRBV30 and J usage is TRBJ2-3; D may be TRBD2 (5 bases). CDR3 length: 12 residues. The ends were cut back, 8 bases at V and 2 bases at J, with 11 bases in the middle. The V gene's germline CDR1 is GTSNPN and CDR2 SVGIG (reference sequence). CDR3 sequence: CALERYTDTQYF. As DNA, the CDR3 is TGTGCCCTGGAGCGGTACACAGATACGCAGTATTTT.

The genes are TRBV30 and TRBJ2-2; D uncertain. Trimming stripped 4 bases from V and 5 bases from J, with 8 bases between. CDR3 length: 12 residues. Germline V gene sequence: CDR1 GTSNPN, CDR2 SVGIG (reference sequence). CDR3 in amino acids: CAWTASTGELFF. CDR3 nucleotide sequence: TGTGCCTGGACCGCGAGTACCGGGGAGCTGTTTTTT.

This chain links TRBV5-4 with TRBJ2-5; TRBD2 agrees at 12 bases. From germline, CDR1 is SGHNT and CDR2 YYREEE (reference sequence). J lost 2 bases, V lost 1 base, and 3 bases had no gene match. CDR3 length: 16 residues. The CDR3 here is CASSLTSGGWQETQYF. The CDR3, as DNA: TGTGCCAGCAGCTTGACTAGCGGGGGGTGGCAAGAGACCCAGTACTTC.

The chain links TRBV28 to TRBJ1-4, with D uncertain. Trimming cost V 4 bases and J 6 bases, with 6 bases left between them. CDR3 length equals 12 residues. From germline, CDR1 is MDHEN and CDR2 SYDVKM. The CDR3 coding sequence is TGTGCCAGCAGTTCGTCCGATGAAAAACTGTTTTTT. Its protein product is CASSSSDEKLFF.

This chain joins TRBV5-6 and TRBJ2-7, with 9 positions matching TRBD1. CDR1 is SGHDT, CDR2 YYEEEE, per germline. The CDR3 is made up of 16 amino acids. The junction had 12 bases not matched to a gene; V was cut back by 5 bases and J by 3 bases. This chain's CDR3 is CASSGSGTGKIYEQYV. Written as DNA, the CDR3 is TGTGCCAGCAGTGGGTCGGGGACAGGGAAAATCTACGAGCAGTACGTC.